Listed below are T cell receptor beta chains from one sample, sequenced in a study of PD-1 blockade in classical Hodgkin lymphoma. Only in-frame clones appear in the TCRdb table, and some are missing; sequencing was by immunoSEQ multiplex PCR. The sample includes roughly 41,000 clones, 76% seen only once; the top ten take 20% to 25%. The specimen was peripheral blood mononuclear cells (PBMCs), collected at baseline. Receptors originate from a human donor with classical Hodgkin lymphoma. CDR3s include the opening cysteine and the closing phenylalanine or tryptophan. Fields, in order: V gene, clone size, D gene, J gene, CDR3 DNA, CDR3 protein. The D gene is left open where the match is weak. Only part of the rows carry a size: once, few, many, or a class if the clone is expanded.

V: TRBV19
size: .
D: .
J: TRBJ1-4
DNA: TGTGCCAGTAGTATAGGAGGCCGGGGTCTCAATGAAAAACTGTTTTTT
CDR3: CASSIGGRGLNEKLFF

V: TRBV7-5
size: .
D: .
J: TRBJ2-2
DNA: TGTGCCAGCAGCTTGGACCGGGCGGGAGTTGTCACCGGGGAGCTGTTTTTT
CDR3: CASSLDRAGVVTGELFF

V: TRBV30
size: .
D: TRBD1
J: TRBJ2-2
DNA: TGTGCCTGGAGTCTGAGACAGGGGGGGACCGGGGAGCTGTTTTTT
CDR3: CAWSLRQGGTGELFF

V: TRBV25-1
size: few
D: TRBD1
J: TRBJ1-1
DNA: TGTGCCAGCAGTGAATCCCCAGGGGGCATCACTGAAGCTTTCTTT
CDR3: CASSESPGGITEAFF

V: TRBV6-1
size: .
D: .
J: TRBJ2-7
DNA: TGTGCCAGCAGTGAGGTCGCGATCTACGAGCAGTACTTC
CDR3: CASSEVAIYEQYF

V: TRBV6-1
size: .
D: .
J: TRBJ2-5
DNA: TGTGCCAGCAGTGAAGTCGGGACTTCAGGGACCCAGTACTTC
CDR3: CASSEVGTSGTQYF

V: TRBV9
size: .
D: TRBD2
J: TRBJ2-3
DNA: TGTGCCAGCAGCCTCCGTCCCGGGACTAGTAGTTCGGGTACAGATACGCAGTATTTT
CDR3: CASSLRPGTSSSGTDTQYF

V: TRBV19
size: .
D: .
J: TRBJ2-6
DNA: TGTGCCAGTAGTACCGCAGGTACAGGGGCCAACGTCCTGACTTTC
CDR3: CASSTAGTGANVLTF

V: TRBV30
size: .
D: .
J: TRBJ1-1
DNA: TGTGCCTGGAGTGTATGGGGGACGGGGAACACTGAAGCTTTCTTT
CDR3: CAWSVWGTGNTEAFF

V: TRBV19
size: .
D: .
J: TRBJ1-1
DNA: TGTGCCAGCCGTCTGGCGGTGAACACTGAAGCTTTCTTT
CDR3: CASRLAVNTEAFF

V: TRBV5-4
size: once
D: TRBD1
J: TRBJ2-1
DNA: TGTGCCAGCAGCGGGACAGGAGATTCCTACAATGAGCAGTTCTTC
CDR3: CASSGTGDSYNEQFF

V: TRBV6-6
size: .
D: .
J: TRBJ1-5
DNA: TGTGCCAGCAGTTTGACAGGCGACAATCAGCCCCAGCATTTT
CDR3: CASSLTGDNQPQHF

V: TRBV30
size: .
D: .
J: TRBJ2-7
DNA: TGTGCCTGGAGCCCGGGCCCTCGTGGGCAGTACTTC
CDR3: CAWSPGPRGQYF

V: TRBV2
size: .
D: .
J: TRBJ2-5
DNA: TGTGCCAGCAGCCGACGCACTAGGAACCTCCAAGAGACCCAGTACTTC
CDR3: CASSRRTRNLQETQYF

V: TRBV5-1
size: .
D: .
J: TRBJ1-2
DNA: TGCGCCAGCAGCTTGGCACAGGTATATGGCTACACCTTC
CDR3: CASSLAQVYGYTF